Listed below are T cell receptor beta chains from one sample, sequenced in a study of early T cells in non-severe SARS-CoV-2 infection. MiXCR, run by TCRdb on the 5' RACE reads, gives a single entry per CDR3 protein. This table holds tens of thousands of distinct CDR3 sequences, about an eighth found once. Sequenced: whole blood. Source of these receptors: an adult who was a healthcare worker with PCR-confirmed SARS-CoV-2 infection or an uninfected control (not recorded which). Each CDR3 is given with its conserved first and last residue. D genes are given only for firm matches. Only some rows state a clone size, as once, few, many or a class for expanded clones.

D gene	clone size	V gene	J gene	CDR3 protein	CDR3 DNA
-	few	TRBV5-6	TRBJ2-7	CASSLGQIYEQYF	TGTGCCAGCAGCTTGGGACAGATCTACGAGCAGTACTTC
-	many	TRBV19	TRBJ1-5	CASSTDTTNQPQHF	TGTGCCAGTAGTACGGACACCACCAATCAGCCCCAGCATTTT
-	few	TRBV11-2	TRBJ2-1	CASSFREGEQFF	TGTGCCAGCAGCTTTAGAGAGGGTGAGCAGTTCTTC
-	few	TRBV3-1	TRBJ2-5	CASSYRIQETQYF	TGTGCCAGCAGCTATAGAATACAAGAGACCCAGTACTTC
-	-	TRBV29-1	TRBJ2-2	CSVDKLRGGELFF	TGCAGCGTTGATAAGCTTAGAGGCGGGGAGCTGTTTTTT
-	many	TRBV20-1	TRBJ2-1	CSAKPNWDYNEQFF	TGCAGTGCTAAACCTAACTGGGACTACAATGAGCAGTTCTTC
TRBD1	few	TRBV28	TRBJ1-2	CASSLLRAGQGADGYTF	TGTGCCAGCAGTTTACTTAGGGCGGGACAGGGGGCTGATGGCTACACCTTC
TRBD2	many	TRBV6-2/TRBV6-3	TRBJ2-1	CASSISGSSYNEQFF	TGTGCCAGCAGCATTAGCGGGAGCTCCTACAATGAGCAGTTCTTC
TRBD2	many	TRBV6-6	TRBJ2-1	CASSPRTSGRNNEQFF	TGTGCCAGCAGTCCAAGGACTAGCGGGAGAAACAATGAGCAGTTCTTC
-	many	TRBV12-5	TRBJ1-2	CASGLWAGNGYTF	TGTGCTAGTGGTTTGTGGGCAGGGAATGGCTACACCTTC
-	many	TRBV6-2/TRBV6-3	TRBJ1-5	CASSRDTYQPQHF	TGTGCCAGCAGTCGGGACACCTATCAGCCCCAGCATTTT
-	many	TRBV20-1	TRBJ2-1	CSARAAAEWGYNEQFF	TGCAGTGCTAGAGCCGCGGCGGAATGGGGATACAATGAGCAGTTCTTC
-	few	TRBV12-3/TRBV12-4	TRBJ1-5	CASSFGGSSQHF	TGTGCCAGCAGTTTTGGGGGTAGTTCCCAGCATTTT
-	-	TRBV20-1	TRBJ2-7	CSATGTETYEQYF	TGCAGTGCCACAGGGACCGAGACCTACGAGCAGTACTTC
-	-	TRBV3-2	TRBJ2-5	CASITVGETQYF	TGTGCCAGCATCACCGTGGGGGAGACCCAGTACTTC
-	many	TRBV7-2	TRBJ1-1	CASSFSTLSNTEAFF	TGTGCCAGCAGCTTCTCGACATTGTCGAACACTGAAGCTTTCTTT
TRBD2	-	TRBV29-1	TRBJ2-7	CSVVPGTSGYEQYF	TGCAGCGTTGTGCCAGGGACTAGCGGATACGAGCAGTACTTC
-	many	TRBV19	TRBJ2-3	CASSTERSTDTQYF	TGTGCCAGTAGTACCGAGCGGAGCACAGATACGCAGTATTTT
TRBD2	-	TRBV7-9	TRBJ2-3	CASSSRGGLAGTDTQYF	TGTGCCAGCAGCTCTAGGGGGGGACTAGCGGGAACAGATACGCAGTATTTT
TRBD2	-	TRBV11-2	TRBJ2-3	CASSLAGGHDTDTQYF	TGTGCCAGCAGCTTAGCGGGGGGGCACGACACAGATACGCAGTATTTT
-	few	TRBV27	TRBJ2-7	CASIPRPGTFVYEQYF	TGTGCCTCTATCCCCCGCCCCGGGACATTCGTCTACGAGCAGTACTTC
-	few	TRBV4-1	TRBJ1-2	CASSQVGWFYGYTF	TGCGCCAGCAGCCAAGTTGGGTGGTTCTATGGCTACACCTTC
-	many	TRBV6-2/TRBV6-3	TRBJ1-1	CASSYRGGTEAFF	TGTGCCAGCAGTTACAGGGGAGGTACTGAAGCTTTCTTT
-	many	TRBV20-1	TRBJ2-7	CSHPGISYEQYF	TGCAGCCATCCGGGAATCTCCTACGAGCAGTACTTC
TRBD1	many	TRBV6-2/TRBV6-3	TRBJ1-2	CASSYSDRVAYTF	TGTGCCAGCAGTTACTCCGACAGGGTCGCCTACACCTTC
TRBD2	few	TRBV12-3/TRBV12-4	TRBJ2-7	CASSPSGGYGEQYF	TGTGCCAGCAGCCCTAGCGGGGGGTATGGTGAGCAGTACTTC
-	few	TRBV29-1	TRBJ1-1	CSVGLAGAYTEAFF	TGCAGCGTTGGATTGGCAGGGGCCTACACTGAAGCTTTCTTT
-	many	TRBV20-1	TRBJ1-3	CSAHADSGNTIYF	TGCAGTGCTCATGCCGATTCTGGAAACACCATATATTTT
TRBD2	few	TRBV19	TRBJ2-2	CASRRGTSGNLGGTGELFF	TGTGCCAGTAGGAGAGGGACTAGCGGGAACCTGGGGGGCACCGGGGAGCTGTTTTTT
-	many	TRBV10-3	TRBJ2-7	CAISPPPEQYF	TGTGCCATCAGCCCCCCCCCCGAGCAGTACTTC
TRBD2	many	TRBV5-1	TRBJ2-3	CASSRAGERTDTQYF	TGCGCCAGCAGCCGAGCGGGGGAACGCACAGATACGCAGTATTTT
TRBD2	many	TRBV20-1	TRBJ2-1	CSARAGGNYNEQFF	TGCAGTGCTCGAGCGGGGGGGAATTACAATGAGCAGTTCTTC
TRBD1	-	TRBV11-2	TRBJ2-7	CASSTSGTGGYEQYF	TGTGCCAGCAGCACTTCCGGGACAGGGGGCTACGAGCAGTACTTC
TRBD1	few	TRBV29-1	TRBJ2-2	CSVRPGTANTGELFF	TGCAGCGTTAGGCCAGGGACAGCGAACACCGGGGAGCTGTTTTTT
TRBD1	few	TRBV20-1	TRBJ1-2	CSARAPTGNNYGYTF	TGCAGTGCTAGAGCCCCGACAGGGAATAACTATGGCTACACCTTC
TRBD1	few	TRBV28	TRBJ1-5	CASSLPGTGPNQPQHF	TGTGCCAGCAGTTTACCCGGGACAGGTCCCAATCAGCCCCAGCATTTT
-	few	TRBV28	TRBJ2-7	CASSSSSEGYYEQYF	TGTGCCAGCAGCTCGAGTTCTGAGGGGTACTACGAGCAGTACTTC
-	few	TRBV7-2	TRBJ2-5	CASSLEVVGETQYF	TGTGCCAGCAGCTTAGAGGTAGTCGGAGAGACCCAGTACTTC
-	many	TRBV28	TRBJ2-5	CASLSTLQETQYF	TGTGCCAGCCTCTCTACCCTCCAAGAGACCCAGTACTTC
-	-	TRBV11-2	TRBJ2-7	CASSPDRYEQYF	TGTGCCAGCAGCCCGGACAGATACGAGCAGTACTTC
-	-	TRBV12-3/TRBV12-4	TRBJ2-3	CASSQSWADTQYF	TGTGCCAGCAGCCAGAGTTGGGCAGATACGCAGTATTTT